This TCR beta chain is drawn from a study of graft-versus-host responses after intestinal transplantation. Study background: Those transplanted obtained multivisceral, liver-intestinal, or isolated intestinal grafts. The study, taken as a whole, reports: GvH clones turned up in recipient marrow; some had shown up first in ileum or blood. Graft-donor T cell macrochimerism in patients accompanied high graft-versus-host to host-versus-graft clonal ratios in allografts.

Germline CDR1 reads MNHEY; CDR2 reads SVGAGI. V lost 2 bases to trimming and J lost 8 bases, with 12 bases between them. The CDR3 length is 14 residues. Profiling relied on immunoSEQ multiplex PCR, and the TCRdb table lists in-frame clones only, not all of them. The repertoire holds about 100,000 clones, with approximately 92% as singletons. About this clone itself: Its specificity is unknown.

The sample here was PBMCs, taken roughly 410 days after intestinal transplant. The source is a human patient who received an intestinal transplant, so some T cells may come from the graft donor. V usage is TRBV6-5 and J usage is TRBJ1-4, with a weak D call TRBD1 (5 bases). The CDR3 loop reads CASSYIREGEKLFF. CDR3 bases: TGTGCCAGCAGTTACATCAGGGAGGGGGAAAAACTGTTTTTT.